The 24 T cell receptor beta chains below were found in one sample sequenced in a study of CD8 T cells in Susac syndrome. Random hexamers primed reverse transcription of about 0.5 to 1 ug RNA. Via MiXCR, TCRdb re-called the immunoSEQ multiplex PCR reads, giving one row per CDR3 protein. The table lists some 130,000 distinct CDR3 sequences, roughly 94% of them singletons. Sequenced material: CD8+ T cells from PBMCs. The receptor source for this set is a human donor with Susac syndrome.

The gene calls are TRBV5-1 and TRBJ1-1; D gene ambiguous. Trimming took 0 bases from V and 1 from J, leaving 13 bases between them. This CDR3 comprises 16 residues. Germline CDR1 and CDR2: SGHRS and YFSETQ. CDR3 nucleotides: TGCGCCAGCAGCTTGGCGTCGGGCCAAGCGAACACTGAAGCTTTCTTT. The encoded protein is CASSLASGQANTEAFF.

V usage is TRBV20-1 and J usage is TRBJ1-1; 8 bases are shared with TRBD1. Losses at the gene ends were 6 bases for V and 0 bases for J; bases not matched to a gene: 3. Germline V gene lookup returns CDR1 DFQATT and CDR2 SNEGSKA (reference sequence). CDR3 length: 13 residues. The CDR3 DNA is TGCAGTGCAAGGACAGGGTTGAACACTGAAGCTTTCTTT. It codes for CSARTGLNTEAFF.

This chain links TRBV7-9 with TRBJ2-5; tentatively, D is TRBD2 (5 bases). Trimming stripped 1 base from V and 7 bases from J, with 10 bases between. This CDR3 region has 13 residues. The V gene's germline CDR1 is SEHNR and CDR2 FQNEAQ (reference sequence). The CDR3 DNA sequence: TGTGCCAGCAGCTTAGTCCGGGAAAGGACCCAGTACTTC. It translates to CASSLVRERTQYF.

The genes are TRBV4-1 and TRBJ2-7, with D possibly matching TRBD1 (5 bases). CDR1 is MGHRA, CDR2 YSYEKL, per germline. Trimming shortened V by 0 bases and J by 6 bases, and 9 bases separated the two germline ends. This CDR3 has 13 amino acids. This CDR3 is CASSQEGAGEQYF. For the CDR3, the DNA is TGCGCCAGCAGCCAAGAAGGGGCAGGCGAGCAGTACTTC.

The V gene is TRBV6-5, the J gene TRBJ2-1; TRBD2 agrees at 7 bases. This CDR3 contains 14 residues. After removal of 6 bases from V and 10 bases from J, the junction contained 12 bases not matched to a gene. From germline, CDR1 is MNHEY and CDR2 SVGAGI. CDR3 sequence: CASSPRGEWLEQFF. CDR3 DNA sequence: TGTGCCAGCAGCCCACGGGGGGAGTGGTTGGAGCAGTTCTTC.

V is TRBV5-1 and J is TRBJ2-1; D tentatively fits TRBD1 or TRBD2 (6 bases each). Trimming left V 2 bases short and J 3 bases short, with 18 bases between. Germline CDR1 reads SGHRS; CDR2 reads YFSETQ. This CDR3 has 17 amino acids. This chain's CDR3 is CASSLWGLEGDYNEQFF. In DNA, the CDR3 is TGCGCCAGCAGCTTATGGGGGCTGGAGGGCGACTACAATGAGCAGTTCTTC. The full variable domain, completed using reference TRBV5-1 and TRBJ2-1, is KAGVTQTPRYLIKTRGQQVTLSCSPISGHRSVSWYQQTPGQGLQFLFEYFSETQRNKGNFPGRFSGRQFSNSRSEMNVSTLELGDSALYLCASSLWGLEGDYNEQFFGPGTRLTVL.

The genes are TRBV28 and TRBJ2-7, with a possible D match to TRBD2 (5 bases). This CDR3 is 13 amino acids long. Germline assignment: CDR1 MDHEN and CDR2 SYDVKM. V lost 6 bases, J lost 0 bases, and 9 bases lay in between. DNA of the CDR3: TGTGCCAGCAGGTTCCGGGACTCCTACGAGCAGTACTTC. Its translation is CASRFRDSYEQYF.

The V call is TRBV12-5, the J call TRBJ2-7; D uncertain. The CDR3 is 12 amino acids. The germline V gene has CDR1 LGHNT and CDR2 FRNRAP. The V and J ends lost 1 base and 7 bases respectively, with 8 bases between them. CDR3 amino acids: CASGLARGEQYF. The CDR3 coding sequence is TGTGCTAGTGGTTTGGCCCGTGGGGAGCAGTACTTC.

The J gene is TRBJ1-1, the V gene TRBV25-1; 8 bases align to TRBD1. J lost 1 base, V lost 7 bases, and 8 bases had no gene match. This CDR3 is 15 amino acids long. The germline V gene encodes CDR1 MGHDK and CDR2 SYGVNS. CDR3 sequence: CASTRTGSANTEAFF. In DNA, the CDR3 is TGTGCCAGCACTAGGACAGGGTCTGCGAACACTGAAGCTTTCTTT.

The CDR3 sequence: CAWSPPGVEQFF. The CDR3 bases are TGTGCCTGGAGTCCCCCGGGGGTTGAGCAGTTCTTC. The chain carries TRBV30 and TRBJ2-1; possibly TRBD2 for D (6 bases). CDR1 and CDR2 (germline): GTSNPN, SVGIG (reference sequence). The CDR3 has 12 amino acids. With 2 bases removed from V and 9 bases from J, the gap between germline ends came to 11 bases.

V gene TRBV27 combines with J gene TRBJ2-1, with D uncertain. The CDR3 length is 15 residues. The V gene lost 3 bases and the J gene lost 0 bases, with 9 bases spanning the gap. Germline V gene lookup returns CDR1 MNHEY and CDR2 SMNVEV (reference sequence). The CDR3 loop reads CASSLAASSYNEQFF. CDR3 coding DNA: TGTGCCAGCAGTTTGGCGGCGAGCTCCTACAATGAGCAGTTCTTC.

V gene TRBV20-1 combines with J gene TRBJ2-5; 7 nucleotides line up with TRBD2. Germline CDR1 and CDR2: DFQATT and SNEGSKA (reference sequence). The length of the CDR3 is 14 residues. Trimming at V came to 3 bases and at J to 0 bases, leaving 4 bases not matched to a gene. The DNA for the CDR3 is TGCAGTGCTAGTGTCCTAGCGGACCAAGAGACCCAGTACTTC. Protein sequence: CSASVLADQETQYF.

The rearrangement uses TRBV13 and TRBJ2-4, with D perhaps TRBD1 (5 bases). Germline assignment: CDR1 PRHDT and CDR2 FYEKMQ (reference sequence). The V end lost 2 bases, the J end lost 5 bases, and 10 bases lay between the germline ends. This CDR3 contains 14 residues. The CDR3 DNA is TGTGCCAGCAGCTTAAAGGGGCCCGAAAACATTCAGTACTTC. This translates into CASSLKGPENIQYF.

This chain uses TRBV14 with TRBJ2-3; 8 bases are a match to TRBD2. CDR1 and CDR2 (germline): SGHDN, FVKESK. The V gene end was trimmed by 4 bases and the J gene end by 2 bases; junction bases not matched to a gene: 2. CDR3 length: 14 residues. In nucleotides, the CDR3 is TGTGCCAGCAGCCCAGCGGGAGTCACAGATACGCAGTATTTT. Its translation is CASSPAGVTDTQYF.

CDR3 residues: CASSAGLAGGYNEQFF. CDR3 DNA: TGTGCCAGCAGCGCCGGACTAGCGGGAGGTTACAATGAGCAGTTCTTC. The V and J genes are TRBV13 and TRBJ2-1, with 14 bases lining up with TRBD2. Germline V gene data show CDR1 as PRHDT and CDR2 as FYEKMQ (reference sequence). This CDR3 contains 16 residues. Trimming cost V 5 bases and J 4 bases; bases outside gene matches: 4.

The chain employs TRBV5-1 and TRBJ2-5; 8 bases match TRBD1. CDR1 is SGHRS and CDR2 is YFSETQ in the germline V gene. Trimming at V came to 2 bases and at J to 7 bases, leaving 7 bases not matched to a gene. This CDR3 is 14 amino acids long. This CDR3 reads CASSFDRGSVTQYF. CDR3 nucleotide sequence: TGCGCCAGCAGCTTCGACAGGGGTTCGGTGACCCAGTACTTC.

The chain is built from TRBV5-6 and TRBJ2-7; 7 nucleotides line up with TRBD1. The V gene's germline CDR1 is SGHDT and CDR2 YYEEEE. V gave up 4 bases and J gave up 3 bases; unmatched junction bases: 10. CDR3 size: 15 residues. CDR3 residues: CASSGDSPYGYEQYF. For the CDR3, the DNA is TGTGCCAGCAGCGGGGACAGCCCATACGGCTACGAGCAGTACTTC.

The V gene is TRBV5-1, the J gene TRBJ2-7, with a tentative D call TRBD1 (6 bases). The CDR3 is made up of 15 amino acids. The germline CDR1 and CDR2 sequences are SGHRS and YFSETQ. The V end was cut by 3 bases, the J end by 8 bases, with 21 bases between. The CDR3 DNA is TGCGCCAGCAGCTCACCCGGACAGACCTACGAGCAGCAGTACTTC. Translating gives CASSSPGQTYEQQYF.

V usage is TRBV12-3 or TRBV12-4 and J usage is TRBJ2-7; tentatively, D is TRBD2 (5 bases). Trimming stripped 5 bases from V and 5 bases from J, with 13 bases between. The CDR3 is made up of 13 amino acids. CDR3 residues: CASSPPVRDEQYF. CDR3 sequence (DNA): TGTGCCAGCAGTCCTCCCGTGAGGGACGAGCAGTACTTC.

This CDR3 is CASSLVARNTEAFF. The CDR3 region has the DNA TGCGCCAGCAGCTTGGTAGCGAGGAACACTGAAGCTTTCTTT. The chain carries TRBV5-1 and TRBJ1-1; D uncertain. Germline V CDR1 and CDR2: SGHRS, YFSETQ. The CDR3 covers 14 residues. The V and J ends lost 0 bases and 1 base respectively, with 7 bases between them.

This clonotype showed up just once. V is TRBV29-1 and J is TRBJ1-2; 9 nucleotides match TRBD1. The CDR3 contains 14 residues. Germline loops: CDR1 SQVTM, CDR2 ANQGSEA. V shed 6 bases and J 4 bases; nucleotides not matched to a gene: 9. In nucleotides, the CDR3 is TGCAGCGTCCTGGGACAGGGAGAAGCCTATGGCTACACCTTC. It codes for CSVLGQGEAYGYTF.

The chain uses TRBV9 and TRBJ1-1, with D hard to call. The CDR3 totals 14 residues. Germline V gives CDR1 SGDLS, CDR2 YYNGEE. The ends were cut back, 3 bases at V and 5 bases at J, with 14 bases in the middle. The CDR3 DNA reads TGTGCCAGCAGCGGGTCAAACAGTAAAACTGAAGCTTTCTTT. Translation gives CASSGSNSKTEAFF.

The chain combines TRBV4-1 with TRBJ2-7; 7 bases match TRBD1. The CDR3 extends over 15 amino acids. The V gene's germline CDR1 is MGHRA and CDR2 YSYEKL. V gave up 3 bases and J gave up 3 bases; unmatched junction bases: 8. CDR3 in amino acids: CASSQTATGSYEQYF. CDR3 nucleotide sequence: TGCGCCAGCAGCCAGACCGCGACAGGGAGCTACGAGCAGTACTTC.

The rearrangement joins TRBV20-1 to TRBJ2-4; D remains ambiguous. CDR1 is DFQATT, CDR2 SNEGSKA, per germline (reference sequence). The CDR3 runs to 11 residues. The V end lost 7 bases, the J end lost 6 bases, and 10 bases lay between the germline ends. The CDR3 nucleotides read TGCAGTGTCCCTGACCTAAACATTCAGTACTTC. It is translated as CSVPDLNIQYF.